This T cell receptor beta chain was sequenced in a study of OX40 agonist ivuxolimab in advanced cancers. Some background on the complete study: Ivuxolimab, which targeted the costimulatory receptor OX40 (CD134), was an agonistic, fully human IgG2 monoclonal antibody. Intravenous ivuxolimab was administered to patients every 2 weeks at six dose levels: 0.01, 0.1, 0.3, 1.5, 3 and 10 mg/kg. Among the approximately 50 dose-escalation patients, around 19 had hepatocellular carcinoma, approximately 15 melanoma, 9 renal cell carcinoma and 9 head and neck cancer. A male proportion of nearly 85% and a mean age of 60 years, ranging from about 20 to 80, were recorded for the dose-escalation cohort. Patients were allowed to have had prior anti-PD-1, anti-PD-L1 or anti-CTLA-4 therapy, and 40% of the dose-escalation patients had previously received checkpoint inhibitors. Partial responses occurred in three dose-escalation patients: two with cutaneous melanoma and one with hepatocellular carcinoma. Peripheral TCRbeta sequencing was intended to test whether TCR sequence diversity was altered and clonal T-cell expansion was caused by ivuxolimab. The paper describes the monotherapy dose-escalation part (N of about 47 patients) of the phase I trial of ivuxolimab.

The trial excluded patients who had a history of autoimmune disease or were on systemic immunosuppression. Peripheral blood for TCR sequencing was drawn from every dose cohort at baseline, at cycle 4 day 1 and at cycle 7 day 1. The samples were taken from a phase I, first-in-human, multicenter, open-label dose-escalation trial of ivuxolimab. Adults with locally advanced or metastatic melanoma, renal cell carcinoma, hepatocellular carcinoma or head and neck squamous cell carcinoma were enrolled in the trial. Before TCR sequencing, CD4+ T cells and CD8+ T cells from peripheral blood were sorted into separate populations. Genomic DNA was extracted from sorted cells for sequencing of the TCRbeta CDR3 region. The immunoSEQ Assay was used for sequencing of TCRbeta CDR3 regions. TCRdb carries this immuneACCESS record with in-frame sequences only. Its versions omit some clonotypes, under half of them owing to an unresolved V gene in the studies checked, with the rest unexplained. The sample records over 45,000 clones, roughly 93% of which are singletons. The ten largest clones take up about 18% of the sample.

Overall study outcomes, separate from this receptor: On average, CD8+ T cells showed more expanded clones than CD4+ T cells after ivuxolimab. At doses from 0.1 to 3.0 mg/kg, clonal expansion was seen in both CD4+ and CD8+ blood T cells between baseline and week 6. Low levels of normalized T-cell clonal expansion were also seen in some nonresponding patients. In partial responders in the 0.1-3.0 mg/kg groups, normalized peripheral clonal expansion was found to be among the lowest, especially among CD8+ T cells. Antigen specificity was not determined for the clonally expanded peripheral T cells.

Turning to this clone: Its antigen is still unknown. Per-base quality was not reported, and no clone a single base away is much larger than it.

V and J are truncated by 7 bases and 3 bases respectively, leaving an intervening sequence of 12 bases. The germline V gene yields SGHAT for CDR1 and FQNNGV for CDR2. The CDR3 spans 13 residues, from the cysteine through the phenylalanine. The sequence is cut down to CDR3 DNA, 39 bases in frame from base 1. This sequence uses TRBV11-2 and TRBJ1-1; TRBD1 is perhaps the D gene, given 5 matching bases. This specimen consisted of CD4+ or CD8+ T cells sorted from blood, obtained in a trial of the OX40 agonist ivuxolimab. The clonotype comes from an adult with an advanced solid tumor such as melanoma, head and neck, liver or kidney cancer. The DNA sequence reads TGTGCCAGCATCAAGAAAGGGGACACTGAAGCTTTCTTT. It translates to CASIKKGDTEAFF.